The present T cell receptor (beta chain) was sequenced within a study of regulatory T cells in long-lasting Graves disease. Points from the study as a whole: Persistent patients had a count of shared public clonotypes (over 2,500) that exceeded that of new patients (about 970).

This clonotype was counted between two and nine times. Its antigen is still unknown. The time point here: persistent/refractory GD, antithyroid drugs over 5 years with positive TRAb. Researchers made the TCR library from RNA that was extracted from PBMCs. Trimming pared 5 bases from V and 4 bases from J, leaving 9 bases between. The CDR3 runs 12 residues. The TCR beta library used iRepertoire HTBI primers with Arm-PCR amplification of CDR3. TCRdb re-called the multiplex PCR reads with MiXCR, one entry per CDR3 protein. The table shows hundreds of thousands of distinct CDR3 sequences, with around 32% occurring only once.

The sample consisted of peripheral blood mononuclear cells (PBMCs), taken when the disease was refractory, from a patient treated with antithyroid drugs. The chain carries TRBV12-3 or TRBV12-4 and TRBJ2-7; D gene ambiguous. The TCR sequence derives from a female donor with Graves disease. The CDR3 sequence: CASSHARYEQYF. In DNA, the CDR3 is TGTGCCAGCAGTCACGCTAGATACGAGCAGTACTTC.